A single sample is the source of the 29 T cell receptor beta chains below, sequenced in a study of regulatory T cells in long-lasting Graves disease. Noted time point: newly diagnosed GD, antithyroid drugs for less than 3 months. RNA from PBMCs was the source of the TCR library. Investigators prepared the TCR beta libraries by applying iRepertoire HTBI primers and Arm-PCR of CDR3 regions. Each CDR3 protein is one row after TCRdb ran MiXCR on the multiplex PCR reads. Of about 540,000 distinct CDR3 sequences detected, approximately 13% appear once; the ten largest clones hold 8.5% to 10%. This sample also belongs to another study, concerning T cells in Graves' hyperthyroidism and ophthalmopathy.

Sequenced here: peripheral blood mononuclear cells (PBMCs), sampled at new diagnosis, from a patient treated with antithyroid drugs. The receptors here all came from a man aged 25 to 40 with Graves disease.

In this sample, this clonotype turned up many times. Its ends do not fully match the called genes, so a read error is possible. The J gene is TRBJ2-7, the V gene TRBV6-1, with a weak D call TRBD2 (6 bases). There are 13 residues in the CDR3. Germline V gives CDR1 MNHNS, CDR2 SASEGT. The CDR3 DNA reads as TGCGCCAGCAGTGCGGGACTTTCCTACGAGCAGTACTTC. Protein product: CASSAGLSYEQYF.

Ten or more counts support this clonotype. This sequence joins TRBV6-1 and TRBJ1-1, with a tentative D call TRBD1 (6 bases). The CDR3 length is 15 residues. V was pared by 5 bases and J by 2 bases, with 15 bases between. The germline V gene has CDR1 MNHNS and CDR2 SASEGT. The CDR3 protein is CASSLRTDINTEAFF. The CDR3 region has the DNA TGTGCCAGCAGTCTTCGGACAGATATCAACACTGAAGCTTTCTTT.

This clonotype came up many times. The V call is TRBV6-2 or TRBV6-3, the J call TRBJ2-7, with 7 positions matching TRBD1. The CDR3 runs to 16 residues. Looked up from germline, CDR1 is MNHEY and CDR2 is SVGEGT. The V and J ends lost 2 bases and 3 bases, in that order; junction bases with no gene match: 10. DNA for the CDR3: TGTGCCAGCAGTTACAGGGGGCTAAGGACGGGCTACGAGCAGTACTTC. Protein: CASSYRGLRTGYEQYF.

This clonotype was counted between two and nine times. The chain joins TRBV6-5 to TRBJ1-5; tentative D call: TRBD1 (6 bases). The CDR3 length is 15 residues. The germline V and J ends were trimmed by 2 bases and 2 bases, with 10 bases remaining between them. Germline CDR1 is MNHEY and CDR2 is SVGAGI. The CDR3 protein is CASSYTTGRNQPQHF. The CDR3 DNA reads as TGTGCCAGCAGTTACACGACAGGCCGCAATCAGCCCCAGCATTTT.

This clonotype was seen at least ten times. The chain combines TRBV15 with TRBJ1-2; D gene ambiguous. V was pared by 0 bases and J by 4 bases, with 6 bases between. CDR1 and CDR2 (germline): LNHNV, YYDKDF (reference sequence). This CDR3 has 13 residues. The CDR3 DNA is TGTGCCACCAGCAGAGATGAGGGCTATGGCTACACCTTC. Amino acids: CATSRDEGYGYTF.

The table lists this clonotype with many counts. The chain uses TRBV6-5 and TRBJ1-1, with D hard to call. This CDR3 is 14 amino acids long. The germline CDR1 and CDR2 sequences are MNHEY and SVGAGI. Between the trimmed V and J ends, which lost 4 bases and 0 bases, there was a span of 9 bases. The CDR3 bases are TGTGCCAGCAGTTTGGTGGGGATGAACACTGAAGCTTTCTTT. Amino acids: CASSLVGMNTEAFF.

This clonotype was recorded at least ten times. This chain uses TRBV6-1 with TRBJ2-5, with 12 bases that match TRBD2. Germline CDR1 is MNHNS and CDR2 is SASEGT. This CDR3 spans 13 amino acids. J was trimmed by 5 bases and V by 8 bases; bases with no gene match: 3. In DNA form, the CDR3 reads TGTGCCAGCTCTAGCGGGAGGGCGGAGACCCAGTACTTC. It encodes CASSSGRAETQYF.

This clonotype was detected only once. The junction differs from germline at one of its ends, possibly a read error. The CDR3 DNA reads as TGTGCCAGCAGCCCCCTACCCAACGGGGAGCTGTCTTTT. Its protein is CASSPLPNGELSF. V is TRBV6-1 and J is TRBJ2-2; maybe TRBD2 (5 bases). From germline, CDR1 is MNHNS and CDR2 SASEGT. The CDR3 consists of 13 residues.

This clonotype was found many times. This sequence joins TRBV12-3 or TRBV12-4 and TRBJ2-7; D perhaps matches TRBD1 (6 bases). The V gene lost 6 bases and the J gene lost 3 bases, with 12 bases spanning the gap. This CDR3 is built from 13 residues. The CDR3 DNA reads TGTGCCAGCAGCAGAATGGACAGCTACGAGCAGTACTTC. Translation: CASSRMDSYEQYF.

This rearrangement joins TRBV5-8 to TRBJ1-2, with D perhaps TRBD1 (6 bases). Germline V gene data show CDR1 as SGHTS and CDR2 as YDEGEE. The CDR3 has 16 amino acids. Trimming stripped 2 bases from V and 8 bases from J, with 22 bases between. The CDR3 bases are TGTGCCAGCAGCTTCGAAAGGGGGTCCCCCCGGGGGGGCTACACCTTC. Translating gives CASSFERGSPRGGYTF. The entire variable domain, with the rest obtained from reference TRBV5-8 and TRBJ1-2, is as follows: EAGVTQSPTHLIKTRGQQATLRCSPISGHTSVYWYQQALGLGLQFLLWYDEGEERNRGNFPPRFSGRQFPNYSSELNVNALELEDSALYLCASSFERGSPRGGYTFGSGTRLTVV.

This clonotype was found many times. V and J are TRBV2 and TRBJ1-1; a possible D gene is TRBD1 (6 bases). Trimming took off 8 bases at V and 1 base at J, with 8 bases between the two ends. From germline, CDR1 is SNHLY and CDR2 FYNNEI. The length of the CDR3 is 12 residues. CDR3: CASPGANTEAFF. In DNA form, the CDR3 reads TGTGCCAGCCCAGGGGCGAACACTGAAGCTTTCTTT.

This clonotype was counted only a few times. The CDR3 DNA reads TGTGCCAGCAGCCCACCACTAACTGCTGAAGCTTTCTTT. Translation gives CASSPPLTAEAFF. This rearrangement joins TRBV7-9 to TRBJ1-1; D unclear. CDR3 length: 13 residues. V lost 5 bases and J 6 bases, leaving 13 bases between the germline ends. Germline assignment: CDR1 SEHNR and CDR2 FQNEAQ (reference sequence).

With respect to this clonotype: At one end, the junction sequence differs from germline, possibly due to a read error. CDR3: CSAPSGTSGRGREAQYF. CDR3 DNA: TGCAGTGCCCCGTCAGGGACTAGCGGGAGAGGTCGAGAGGCCCAGTACTTC. This chain connects TRBV20-1 to TRBJ2-5, with TRBD2 matching over 14 bases. Germline CDR1 DFQATT, CDR2 SNEGSKA (reference sequence). The CDR3 is made up of 17 amino acids.

This clonotype was counted between two and nine times. The DNA for the CDR3 is TGTGCCAGCAGTCGGGGACTAGCGGGAGTAGCGTACAATGAGCAGTTCTTC. Amino acid sequence: CASSRGLAGVAYNEQFF. The chain is built from TRBV9 and TRBJ2-1; 14 bases agree with TRBD2. CDR1 and CDR2 from the germline V gene are SGDLS and YYNGEE. CDR3 length: 17 residues. The V segment lost 5 bases and the J segment 4 bases; nucleotides outside the gene matches: 8. The full variable domain, with the rest looked up from reference TRBV9 and TRBJ2-1, is DSGVTQTPKHLITATGQRVTLRCSPRSGDLSVYWYQQSLDQGLQFLIQYYNGEERAKGNILERFSAQQFPDLHSELNLSSLELGDSALYFCASSRGLAGVAYNEQFFGPGTRLTVL.

This clonotype has ten or more counts. The chain recombines TRBV7-2 with TRBJ2-1; 8 nucleotides line up with TRBD2. The CDR3 loop spans 14 amino acids. J was trimmed by 3 bases and V by 6 bases; bases with no gene match: 4. CDR1 is SGHTA and CDR2 is FQGNSA in the germline V gene. CDR3 bases: TGTGCCAGCAGATCTACTAGCGGCTACAATGAGCAGTTCTTC. It specifies CASRSTSGYNEQFF.

This clonotype was observed at least ten times. The gene calls are TRBV3-1 and TRBJ2-1; 8 bases are a match to TRBD2. The CDR3 runs 15 residues. Germline lookup yields CDR1 LGHDT and CDR2 YNNKEL (reference sequence). V lost 4 bases and J lost 6; bases outside the gene matches: 8. CDR3 amino acids: CASSPPLSGGNEQFF. The CDR3 coding sequence is TGTGCCAGCAGCCCGCCTTTGAGCGGGGGCAATGAGCAGTTCTTC.

This clonotype was counted at least ten times. The rearrangement uses TRBV10-3 and TRBJ1-1; tentatively, D is TRBD1 (5 bases). The CDR3 is made up of 16 amino acids. Per germline, CDR1 ENHRY and CDR2 SYGVKD. V was clipped by 4 bases and J by 1 base, with 16 bases between them. The CDR3 region is CAISGSYGGANTEAFF. CDR3 DNA sequence: TGTGCCATCAGTGGGAGTTATGGAGGGGCGAACACTGAAGCTTTCTTT.

In DNA form, the CDR3 reads TGTGCCAGCAGTGAGTCGTGGGAGGGACCCTACAATGAGCAGTTCTTC. Amino acid sequence: CASSESWEGPYNEQFF. The J gene is TRBJ2-1, the V gene TRBV12-3 or TRBV12-4, with 7 bases matching TRBD2. This CDR3 has 16 residues. Trimming removed 5 bases from V and 2 bases from J; junction bases left unmatched: 9.

This clonotype appeared many times. The chain combines TRBV7-9 with TRBJ2-1; D tentatively fits TRBD1 or TRBD2 (5 bases each). V was shortened by 5 bases and J by 15 bases, with 23 bases between the two germline ends. This CDR3 spans 14 amino acids. Germline assignment: CDR1 SEHNR and CDR2 FQNEAQ (reference sequence). In DNA, the CDR3 is TGTGCCAGCAGCCCCCGGCCCGGGACCCCCCGAGCGTTCTTC. Translating it yields CASSPRPGTPRAFF.

This clonotype was seen repeatedly, ten times or more. V and J are TRBV27 and TRBJ2-7; D not resolved. Deletions cut 7 bases from V and 6 bases from J, with 19 bases between. The CDR3 spans 14 residues. Per germline, CDR1 MNHEY and CDR2 SMNVEV (reference sequence). CDR3 nucleotides: TGTGCCAGCAACCCCCTTCCCCATGTAGGCGAGCAGTACTTC. Protein sequence: CASNPLPHVGEQYF.

This chain links TRBV19 with TRBJ1-5; 7 bases are shared with TRBD1. Germline V lookup: CDR1 LNHDA, CDR2 SQIVND (reference sequence). V lost 3 bases to trimming and J lost 11 bases; unmatched junction nucleotides: 10. The CDR3 is 14 amino acids. CDR3 amino acids: CASSIGRGGVSQHF. In DNA, the CDR3 is TGTGCCAGTAGTATCGGCAGGGGGGGAGTGTCCCAGCATTTT.

This clonotype was observed at least ten times. The chain joins TRBV3-1 to TRBJ2-3; D is unresolved. The CDR3 runs 13 residues. V lost 4 bases, J lost 4 bases, and 9 bases lay in between. Per germline, CDR1 LGHDT and CDR2 YNNKEL (reference sequence). The CDR3 bases are TGTGCCAGCAGCCTAGACATACCAGATACGCAGTATTTT. The encoded protein is CASSLDIPDTQYF.

The V and J genes are TRBV2 and TRBJ2-7; no firm D call. Germline V gives CDR1 SNHLY, CDR2 FYNNEI. The V gene lost 1 base and the J gene lost 0 bases, with 13 bases spanning the gap. The CDR3 is made up of 16 amino acids. The CDR3 nucleotides are TGTGCCAGCAGTGAAGAGGGTTCCCAAATCTCCTACGAGCAGTACTTC. Its protein product is CASSEEGSQISYEQYF.

Ten or more counts support this clonotype. The chain couples TRBV4-2 to TRBJ2-5, with a possible D match to TRBD2 (6 bases). This CDR3 spans 14 amino acids. CDR1 is LGHNA and CDR2 is YNFKEQ in the germline V gene. The ends were cut back, 1 base at V and 3 bases at J, with 9 bases in the middle. CDR3 loop: CASSQGREEETQYF. CDR3 nucleotide sequence: TGTGCCAGCAGCCAAGGCAGGGAGGAAGAGACCCAGTACTTC.

This clonotype showed up many times. The chain has TRBV6-1 and TRBJ2-7; 12 bases agree with TRBD2. Germline V gene data show CDR1 as MNHNS and CDR2 as SASEGT. V dropped 6 bases and J dropped 2; count of bases not matched to a gene: 5. There are 15 residues in the CDR3. CDR3 in DNA: TGTGCCAGCAGGCAACTAGCGGGAGGCCCCTACGAGCAGTACTTC. This sequence encodes CASRQLAGGPYEQYF.

This clonotype appeared many times. The chain couples TRBV9 to TRBJ1-1; perhaps TRBD1 as D (6 bases). The germline V and J ends were trimmed by 2 bases and 5 bases, with 13 bases remaining between them. Per the germline V gene, CDR1 is SGDLS and CDR2 is YYNGEE. The CDR3 covers 14 residues. The CDR3: CASSVETGGTEAFF. The CDR3 coding sequence is TGTGCCAGCAGCGTGGAGACAGGAGGTACTGAAGCTTTCTTT.

There are many counts of this clonotype. The chain joins TRBV7-2 to TRBJ2-5; 8 bases fit TRBD1. The CDR3 extends over 15 amino acids. Germline assignment: CDR1 SGHTA and CDR2 FQGNSA. Trimming cost V 6 bases and J 3 bases; bases outside gene matches: 9. This CDR3 reads CASSIGTGGKETQYF. In DNA, the CDR3 is TGTGCCAGCAGTATTGGTACAGGGGGGAAAGAGACCCAGTACTTC.

The sample holds many counts of this clonotype. The chain links TRBV27 to TRBJ1-6, with a tentative D call TRBD1 (5 bases). Germline V gene lookup returns CDR1 MNHEY and CDR2 SMNVEV (reference sequence). V was shortened by 4 bases and J by 7 bases, with 8 bases between the two germline ends. The CDR3 sequence is 13 residues long. In DNA, the CDR3 is TGTGCCAGCAGTTGGGGGGTCAATTCACCCCTCCACTTT. Translating it yields CASSWGVNSPLHF.

This sequence joins TRBV19 and TRBJ2-7; the D gene is possibly TRBD1 (6 bases). Germline loops: CDR1 LNHDA, CDR2 SQIVND (reference sequence). The CDR3 spans 13 residues. Trimming cost V 6 bases and J 1 base, with 10 bases left between them. CDR3 DNA sequence: TGTGCCAGTAGGAAGCAGGGGTCCTACGAGCAGTACTTC. Amino acids: CASRKQGSYEQYF.